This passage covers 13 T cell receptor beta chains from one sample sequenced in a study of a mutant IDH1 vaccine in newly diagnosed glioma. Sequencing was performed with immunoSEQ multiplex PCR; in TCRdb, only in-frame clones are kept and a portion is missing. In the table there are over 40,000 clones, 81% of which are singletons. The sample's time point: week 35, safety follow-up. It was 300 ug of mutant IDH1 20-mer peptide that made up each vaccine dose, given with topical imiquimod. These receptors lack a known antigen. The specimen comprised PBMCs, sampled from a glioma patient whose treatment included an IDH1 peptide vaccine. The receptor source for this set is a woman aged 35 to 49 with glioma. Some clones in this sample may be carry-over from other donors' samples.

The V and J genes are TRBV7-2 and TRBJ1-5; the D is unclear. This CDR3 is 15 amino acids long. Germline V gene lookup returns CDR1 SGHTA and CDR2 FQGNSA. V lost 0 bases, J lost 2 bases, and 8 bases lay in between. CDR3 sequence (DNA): TGTGCCAGCAGCTTAGCGGGAACGGGCAATCAGCCCCAGCATTTT. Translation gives CASSLAGTGNQPQHF.

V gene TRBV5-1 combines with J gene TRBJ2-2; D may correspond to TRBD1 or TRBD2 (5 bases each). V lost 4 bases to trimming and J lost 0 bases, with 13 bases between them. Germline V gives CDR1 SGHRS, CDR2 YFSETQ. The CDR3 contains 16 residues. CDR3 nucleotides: TGCGCCAGCAGCGTAGCCGGGACCGCGAACACCGGGGAGCTGTTTTTT. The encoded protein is CASSVAGTANTGELFF.

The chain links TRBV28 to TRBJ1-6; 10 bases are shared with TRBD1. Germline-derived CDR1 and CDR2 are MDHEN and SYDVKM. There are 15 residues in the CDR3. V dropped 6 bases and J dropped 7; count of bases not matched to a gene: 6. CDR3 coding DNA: TGTGCCAGCAGCCCTGGGGACAGGGGAAATTCACCCCTCCACTTT. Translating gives CASSPGDRGNSPLHF.

The CDR3 region has the DNA TGTGCCAGTAGAGATACAGGGGGCGCGGGTGGCTACACCTTC. This sequence encodes CASRDTGGAGGYTF. The chain combines TRBV19 with TRBJ1-2, with 9 bases aligning to TRBD1. The V and J ends lost 6 bases and 7 bases, in that order; junction bases with no gene match: 9. CDR1 LNHDA and CDR2 SQIVND come from the germline V gene (reference sequence). The CDR3 runs 14 residues. The entire variable domain, with the rest obtained from reference TRBV19 and TRBJ1-2, is as follows: DGGITQSPKYLFRKEGQNVTLSCEQNLNHDAMYWYRQDPGQGLRLIYYSQIVNDFQKGDIAEGYSVSREKKESFPLTVTSAQKNPTAFYLCASRDTGGAGGYTFGSGTRLTVV.

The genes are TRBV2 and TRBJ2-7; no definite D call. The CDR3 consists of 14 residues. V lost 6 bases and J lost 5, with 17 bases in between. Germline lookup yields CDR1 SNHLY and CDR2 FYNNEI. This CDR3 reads CASRGYTTAHEQYF. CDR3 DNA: TGTGCCAGCAGAGGGTATACAACAGCCCACGAGCAGTACTTC.

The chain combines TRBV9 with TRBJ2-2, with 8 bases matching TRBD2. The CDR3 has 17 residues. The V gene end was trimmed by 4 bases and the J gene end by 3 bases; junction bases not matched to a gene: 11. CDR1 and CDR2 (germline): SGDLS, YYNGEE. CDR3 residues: CASSTRSGRRDTGELFF. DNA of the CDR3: TGTGCCAGCAGCACCAGGAGCGGGAGAAGGGACACCGGGGAGCTGTTTTTT.

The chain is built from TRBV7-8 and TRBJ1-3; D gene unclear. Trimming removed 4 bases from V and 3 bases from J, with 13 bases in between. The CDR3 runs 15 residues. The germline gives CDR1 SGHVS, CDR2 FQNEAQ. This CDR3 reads CASSSTGGGGNTIYF. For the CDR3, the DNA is TGTGCCAGCAGCTCCACGGGTGGTGGTGGAAACACCATATATTTT.

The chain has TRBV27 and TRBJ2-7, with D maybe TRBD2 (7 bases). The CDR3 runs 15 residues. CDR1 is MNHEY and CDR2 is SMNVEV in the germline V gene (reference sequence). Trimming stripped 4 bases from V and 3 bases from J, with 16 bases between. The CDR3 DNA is TGTGCCAGCAGTTCCCAAGGGGGGGTAATCTACGAGCAGTACTTC. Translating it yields CASSSQGGVIYEQYF.

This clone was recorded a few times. The chain's CDR3 is CASSFQGFSNQPQHF. The CDR3 nucleotides read TGTGCCAGCAGTTTCCAGGGGTTTAGCAATCAGCCCCAGCATTTT. The chain carries TRBV28 and TRBJ1-5; tentatively, D is TRBD1 (6 bases). Trimming cost V 3 bases and J 0 bases, with 9 bases left between them. The V gene's germline CDR1 is MDHEN and CDR2 SYDVKM. There are 15 residues in the CDR3.

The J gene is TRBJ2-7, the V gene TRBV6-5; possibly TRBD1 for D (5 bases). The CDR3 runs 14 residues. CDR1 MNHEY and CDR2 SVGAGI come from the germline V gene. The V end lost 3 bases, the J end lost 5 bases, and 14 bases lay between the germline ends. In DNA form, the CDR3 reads TGTGCCAGCAGTTATTTCGGCAGGGCTAACGAGCAGTACTTC. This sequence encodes CASSYFGRANEQYF.

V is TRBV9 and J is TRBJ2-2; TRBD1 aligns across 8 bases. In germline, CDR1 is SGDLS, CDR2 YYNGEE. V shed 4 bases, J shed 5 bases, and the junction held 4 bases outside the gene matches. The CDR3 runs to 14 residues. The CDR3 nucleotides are TGTGCCAGCAGCAGCCGACAGGGGACCGGGGAGCTGTTTTTT. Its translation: CASSSRQGTGELFF.

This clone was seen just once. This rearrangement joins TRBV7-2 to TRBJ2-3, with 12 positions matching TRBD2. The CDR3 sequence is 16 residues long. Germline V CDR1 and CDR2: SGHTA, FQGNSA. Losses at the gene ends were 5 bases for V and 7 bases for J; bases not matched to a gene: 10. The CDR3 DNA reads TGTGCCAGCAGCCGCGGACTAGCGGGAATTACTCATACGCAGTATTTT. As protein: CASSRGLAGITHTQYF.

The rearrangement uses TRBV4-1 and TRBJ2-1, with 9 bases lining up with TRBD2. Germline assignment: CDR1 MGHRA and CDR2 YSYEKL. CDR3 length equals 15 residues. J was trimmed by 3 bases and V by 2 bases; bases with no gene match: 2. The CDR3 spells CASSQIAGVYNEQFF. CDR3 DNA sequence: TGCGCCAGCAGCCAAATAGCGGGGGTCTACAATGAGCAGTTCTTC.